Each of the 28 T cell receptor beta chains below was sequenced from the same sample in a study of control samples from healthy donors and cancer patients (TCRdb year 2020). Libraries were built with the immunoSEQ multiplex PCR assay. Entries here come from immuneACCESS through TCRdb and include only in-frame sequences with V and J called. Some clones fail to appear in such tables; in the studies checked, an unresolved V gene covers under half of the shortfall, and the cause of the remainder is unknown. The sample has roughly 130,000 clones on record, approximately 89% of them singletons. The ten largest clones add up to more than 6.5% of the sample. Sequencing was done on a sample of blood. The receptors were gathered from a man aged 18 to 30 in good health.

The CDR3 sequence: CAISLESTDTQYF. The CDR3 nucleotides read TGTGCCATCAGCCTCGAGAGCACAGATACGCAGTATTTT. The rearrangement joins TRBV10-3 to TRBJ2-3, with unresolved D. Germline V gives CDR1 ENHRY, CDR2 SYGVKD. The V gene lost 6 bases and the J gene lost 0 bases, with 7 bases spanning the gap. The CDR3 covers 13 residues.

This clone was observed a single time. The CDR3 loop reads CASSRQGWNQPQHF. DNA of the CDR3: TGTGCCAGCAGCCGGCAGGGGTGGAATCAGCCCCAGCATTTT. This chain links TRBV14 with TRBJ1-5, with TRBD1 as a possible D gene (6 bases). V was pared by 4 bases and J by 4 bases, with 11 bases between. The CDR3 contains 14 residues. CDR1 is SGHDN and CDR2 is FVKESK in the germline V gene.

The chain recombines TRBV5-8 with TRBJ1-3; D unclear. The length of the CDR3 is 15 residues. The V end lost 1 base, the J end lost 0 bases, and 8 bases lay between the germline ends. CDR1 SGHTS and CDR2 YDEGEE come from the germline V gene. The CDR3: CASSLRVSSGNTIYF. The CDR3 coding sequence is TGTGCCAGCAGCTTGCGGGTGAGCTCTGGAAACACCATATATTTT.

This chain connects TRBV2 to TRBJ1-5; a weak D match, TRBD1 (5 bases). The ends were cut back, 2 bases at V and 7 bases at J, with 9 bases in the middle. Germline values: CDR1 SNHLY, CDR2 FYNNEI. The CDR3 spans 13 residues. The CDR3 spells CASSEQRGQPQHF. Written as DNA, the CDR3 is TGTGCCAGCAGTGAACAACGGGGGCAGCCCCAGCATTTT.

J is TRBJ2-6 and V is TRBV11-2; tentative D call: TRBD2 (5 bases). The V end was cut by 5 bases, the J end by 4 bases, with 18 bases between. In germline, CDR1 is SGHAT, CDR2 FQNNGV. The length of the CDR3 is 17 residues. CDR3 amino acids: CASSPSFGNSGANVLTF. The CDR3 bases are TGTGCCAGCAGCCCGAGTTTCGGGAATTCCGGGGCCAACGTCCTGACTTTC.

The V call is TRBV6-5, the J call TRBJ2-7; D call uncertain. The ends were cut back, 7 bases at V and 4 bases at J, with 5 bases in the middle. This CDR3 is built from 10 residues. Germline V gene sequence: CDR1 MNHEY, CDR2 SVGAGI. The CDR3 nucleotides are TGTGCCAGCAACACGTACGAGCAGTACTTC. Translation: CASNTYEQYF.

This clone is a singleton in its sample. This rearrangement joins TRBV4-1 to TRBJ2-3; D possibly corresponds to TRBD1 (5 bases). The CDR3 has 14 residues. CDR1 is MGHRA, CDR2 YSYEKL, per germline. Trimming stripped 2 bases from V and 2 bases from J, with 8 bases between. The CDR3 sequence is CASSQSGITDTQYF. The CDR3 bases are TGCGCCAGCAGCCAATCAGGGATCACAGATACGCAGTATTTT.

The V and J genes are TRBV7-9 and TRBJ2-2, with 10 positions matching TRBD2. After removal of 3 bases from V and 5 bases from J, the junction contained 9 bases not matched to a gene. CDR1 SEHNR and CDR2 FQNEAQ come from the germline V gene (reference sequence). This CDR3 has 17 amino acids. CDR3: CASSLPAGGLETGELFF. CDR3 DNA: TGTGCCAGCAGCTTGCCAGCGGGGGGGCTCGAAACCGGGGAGCTGTTTTTT. The full variable domain, its missing parts supplied by reference TRBV7-9 and TRBJ2-2, is DTGVSQNPRHKITKRGQNVTFRCDPISEHNRLYWYRQTLGQGPEFLTYFQNEAQLEKSRLLSDRFSAERPKGSFSTLEIQRTEQGDSAMYLCASSLPAGGLETGELFFGEGSRLTVL.

This clone was counted once. The J gene is TRBJ2-3, the V gene TRBV11-3, with TRBD2 identical over 12 bases. Trimming removed 4 bases from V and 5 bases from J; junction bases left unmatched: 4. Germline V gene lookup returns CDR1 SGHNT and CDR2 YENEEA. The CDR3 contains 15 residues. The CDR3 reads CASSSTSGGIDTQYF. CDR3 bases: TGTGCCAGCAGCTCCACTAGCGGGGGGATAGATACGCAGTATTTT.

This CDR3 is CASSLDANTEAFF. CDR3 in DNA: TGTGCCAGCAGCCTGGACGCGAACACTGAAGCTTTCTTT. The chain is built from TRBV2 and TRBJ1-1, with no clear D. Trimming pared 6 bases from V and 1 base from J, leaving 9 bases between. Germline assignment: CDR1 SNHLY and CDR2 FYNNEI. The CDR3 is made up of 13 amino acids.

The chain employs TRBV9 and TRBJ2-5; 8 bases match TRBD1. J gave up 1 base and V 3 bases, and 2 bases lay outside the gene matches. Looked up from germline, CDR1 is SGDLS and CDR2 is YYNGEE. This CDR3 is 14 amino acids long. Here the CDR3 DNA reads TGTGCCAGCAGCGGGACAGGGCCCCAAGAGACCCAGTACTTC. The encoded protein is CASSGTGPQETQYF.

The chain employs TRBV7-2 and TRBJ2-5, with 7 bases that match TRBD2. CDR1 SGHTA and CDR2 FQGNSA come from the germline V gene. V was pared by 1 base and J by 5 bases, with 4 bases of the junction left unmatched. This CDR3 comprises 14 residues. The chain's CDR3 is CASSLELAMETQYF. The CDR3 DNA reads as TGTGCCAGCAGCTTAGAACTAGCGATGGAGACCCAGTACTTC.

This chain links TRBV27 with TRBJ1-2; a possible D gene is TRBD1 (6 bases). Germline values: CDR1 MNHEY, CDR2 SMNVEV (reference sequence). CDR3 length equals 15 residues. Trimming pared 4 bases from V and 4 bases from J, leaving 16 bases between. Written as DNA, the CDR3 is TGTGCCAGCAGTTACTATCGGGGGGCAGTCTATGGCTACACCTTC. This translates into CASSYYRGAVYGYTF.

The chain recombines TRBV5-8 with TRBJ1-1, with a weak D call TRBD1 (6 bases). Trimming removed 9 bases from V and 1 base from J, with 13 bases in between. From germline, CDR1 is SGHTS and CDR2 YDEGEE. The length of the CDR3 is 13 residues. The CDR3 sequence: CATSLGANTEAFF. The CDR3 DNA sequence: TGTGCCACCTCATTGGGGGCGAACACTGAAGCTTTCTTT.

The chain recombines TRBV2 with TRBJ2-7; 7 nucleotides match TRBD1. J lost 5 bases, V lost 2 bases, and 6 bases had no gene match. The CDR3 has 14 residues. Germline CDR1 SNHLY, CDR2 FYNNEI. CDR3 nucleotide sequence: TGTGCCAGCAGTGAACGAGACAGGGATGACGAGCAGTACTTC. It codes for CASSERDRDDEQYF.

This clone was detected a few times. The V call is TRBV12-5, the J call TRBJ2-7, with 7 bases aligning to TRBD1. With 6 bases clipped from V and 0 bases from J, the junction kept 2 bases outside the gene matches. CDR3 size: 13 residues. Germline V lookup: CDR1 LGHNT, CDR2 FRNRAP. CDR3 in DNA: TGTGCTAGTGGGCCAGGGGGCTCCTACGAGCAGTACTTC. Translating gives CASGPGGSYEQYF.

DNA for the CDR3: TGTGCCAGCAGCTTAAACAATCAGCCCCAGCATTTT. Translated: CASSLNNQPQHF. The rearrangement joins TRBV7-2 to TRBJ1-5; no clear D. V dropped 2 bases and J dropped 3 bases, with 2 bases sitting between them. CDR3 size: 12 residues. From germline, CDR1 is SGHTA and CDR2 FQGNSA.

J is TRBJ1-2 and V is TRBV5-1; no clear D. The CDR3 runs to 15 residues. Germline values: CDR1 SGHRS, CDR2 YFSETQ. V was pared by 2 bases and J by 0 bases, with 11 bases between. The CDR3 DNA sequence: TGCGCCAGCAGCTTATGGACGGCTTCTAACTATGGCTACACCTTC. It specifies CASSLWTASNYGYTF. Full variable domain (missing parts from reference TRBV5-1 and TRBJ1-2): KAGVTQTPRYLIKTRGQQVTLSCSPISGHRSVSWYQQTPGQGLQFLFEYFSETQRNKGNFPGRFSGRQFSNSRSEMNVSTLELGDSALYLCASSLWTASNYGYTFGSGTRLTVV.

The genes are TRBV7-8 and TRBJ1-1, with no clear D. Trimming took off 6 bases at V and 4 bases at J, with 15 bases between the two ends. Germline V gene sequence: CDR1 SGHVS, CDR2 FQNEAQ. The CDR3 has 14 residues. CDR3 nucleotide sequence: TGTGCCAGCAGGGCGAGGAGGGAAGGCACTGAAGCTTTCTTT. Translating it yields CASRARREGTEAFF.

Regarding this clone: The junction differs from germline at one of its ends, possibly a read error. The chain has TRBV2 and TRBJ1-5; weak D call: TRBD1 (6 bases). CDR3 size: 14 residues. The germline CDR1 and CDR2 sequences are SNHLY and FYNNEI. The CDR3 sequence is CASSEGQLNQPQHF. The CDR3 region has the DNA TGTGCCAGCAGCGAAGGACAGCTCAATCAGCCCCAGCATTTT.

CDR3 amino acids: CASSFRDRDQNTEAFF. CDR3 in DNA: TGTGCCAGCAGTTTCCGGGACAGAGACCAGAACACTGAAGCTTTCTTT. J is TRBJ1-1 and V is TRBV6-5; the match to TRBD1 covers 7 bases. J was trimmed by 1 base and V by 4 bases; bases with no gene match: 9. The CDR3 is made up of 16 amino acids. The germline gives CDR1 MNHEY, CDR2 SVGAGI.

This chain connects TRBV11-2 to TRBJ2-7; D not resolved. Germline V gene lookup returns CDR1 SGHAT and CDR2 FQNNGV. V was shortened by 1 base and J by 9 bases, with 10 bases between the two germline ends. The length of the CDR3 is 12 residues. Here the CDR3 DNA reads TGTGCCAGCAGCTTAGTAAGGGCCGGGCAGTACTTC. It yields the protein CASSLVRAGQYF. The entire variable domain, with the rest obtained from reference TRBV11-2 and TRBJ2-7, is as follows: EAGVAQSPRYKIIEKRQSVAFWCNPISGHATLYWYQQILGQGPKLLIQFQNNGVVDDSQLPKDRFSAERLKGVDSTLKIQPAKLEDSAVYLCASSLVRAGQYFGPGTRLTVT.

This chain links TRBV6-5 with TRBJ1-5, with no clear D. Germline CDR1 is MNHEY and CDR2 is SVGAGI. The CDR3 spans 14 residues. V lost 0 bases and J lost 5, with 8 bases in between. CDR3 nucleotide sequence: TGTGCCAGCAGTTACTCCCGGTGGCATCAGCCCCAGCATTTT. Protein: CASSYSRWHQPQHF.

This chain links TRBV9 with TRBJ2-1; D is unresolved. There are 13 residues in the CDR3. Trimming cost V 2 bases and J 9 bases, with 12 bases left between them. CDR1 and CDR2 (germline): SGDLS, YYNGEE. CDR3 nucleotides: TGTGCCAGCAGCGTGGATGACCGCGGTGAGCAGTTCTTC. Translated: CASSVDDRGEQFF.

The CDR3 here is CASSLCGTGCSGANVLTF. The CDR3 region has the DNA TGTGCCAGCAGCTTGTGTGGGACAGGGTGCTCTGGGGCCAACGTCCTGACTTTC. J is TRBJ2-6 and V is TRBV5-4; 9 nucleotides agree with TRBD1. Germline assignment: CDR1 SGHNT and CDR2 YYREEE (reference sequence). V lost 1 base, J lost 0 bases, and 5 bases stayed unmatched. CDR3 length: 18 residues.

J is TRBJ1-3 and V is TRBV27; D uncertain. With 2 bases removed from V and 0 bases from J, the gap between germline ends came to 11 bases. Germline V gene data show CDR1 as MNHEY and CDR2 as SMNVEV (reference sequence). The CDR3 is 16 residues long. CDR3 sequence: CASSLEQPSSGNTIYF. The CDR3 coding sequence is TGTGCCAGCAGTTTAGAACAGCCTTCCTCTGGAAACACCATATATTTT.

This sequence joins TRBV2 and TRBJ2-3; 9 bases line up with TRBD1. Looked up from germline, CDR1 is SNHLY and CDR2 is FYNNEI. CDR3 length: 18 amino acids. V was pared by 4 bases and J by 4 bases, with 15 bases of the junction left unmatched. CDR3 coding DNA: TGTGCCAGCAGTGTACCGGGACAGGGCTCTGTTATCCCAGATACGCAGTATTTT. This sequence encodes CASSVPGQGSVIPDTQYF. The entire variable domain, with the rest obtained from reference TRBV2 and TRBJ2-3, is as follows: EPEVTQTPSHQVTQMGQEVILRCVPISNHLYFYWYRQILGQKVEFLVSFYNNEISEKSEIFDDQFSVERPDGSNFTLKIRSTKLEDSAMYFCASSVPGQGSVIPDTQYFGPGTRLTVL.

This chain uses TRBV15 with TRBJ2-1; the D gene is possibly TRBD2 (5 bases). V was clipped by 1 base and J by 6 bases, with 22 bases between them. This CDR3 is built from 18 residues. Germline loops: CDR1 LNHNV, CDR2 YYDKDF (reference sequence). CDR3 protein: CATSRGGQAALPGNEQFF. CDR3 DNA: TGTGCCACCAGCAGAGGAGGGCAAGCGGCCTTGCCTGGCAATGAGCAGTTCTTC.